The 30 T cell receptor beta chains reported below all come from one sample, sequenced in a study of blood T cell repertoires in COVID-19. The method was immunoSEQ multiplex PCR; TCRdb's version includes in-frame clones alone and lacks a portion of them. The table lists about 270,000 clones, around nine tenths of them singletons. The sample comprised peripheral blood. These receptor sequences come from a man between 40 and 49 years old who had recovered from COVID-19.

Written as DNA, the CDR3 is TGTGCCAGCAGCTTGGGAGTACAGCTCTATGGCTACACCTTC. It translates to CASSLGVQLYGYTF. The chain recombines TRBV5-6 with TRBJ1-2, with D uncertain. The CDR3 is 14 residues long. CDR1 SGHDT and CDR2 YYEEEE come from the germline V gene. Deletions cut 0 bases from V and 4 bases from J, with 10 bases between.

The chain is built from TRBV7-8 and TRBJ2-7, with D hard to call. The V end lost 1 base, the J end lost 0 bases, and 10 bases lay between the germline ends. The CDR3 runs to 15 residues. Germline V CDR1 and CDR2: SGHVS, FQNEAQ. The CDR3 region is CASSLVVGYSYEQYF. In DNA, the CDR3 is TGTGCCAGCAGCTTAGTAGTTGGTTACTCCTACGAGCAGTACTTC.

This clone was picked up one time. The V call is TRBV2, the J call TRBJ2-3; the match to TRBD2 covers 15 bases. V was pared by 9 bases and J by 6 bases, with 10 bases of the junction left unmatched. CDR1 is SNHLY and CDR2 is FYNNEI in the germline V gene. The CDR3 runs to 16 residues. The CDR3 protein is CARSGTSGGLADTQYF. CDR3 bases: TGTGCCAGATCCGGGACTAGCGGGGGGCTCGCGGATACGCAGTATTTT. Based on the CDR3 plus reference TRBV2 and TRBJ2-3, the full variable domain is EPEVTQTPSHQVTQMGQEVILRCVPISNHLYFYWYRQILGQKVEFLVSFYNNEISEKSEIFDDQFSVERPDGSNFTLKIRSTKLEDSAMYFCARSGTSGGLADTQYFGPGTRLTVL.

This clone was picked up one time. This chain links TRBV5-1 with TRBJ2-7; D is possibly TRBD2 (6 bases). V lost 4 bases, J lost 0 bases, and 11 bases lay in between. The CDR3 runs 14 residues. Germline loops: CDR1 SGHRS, CDR2 YFSETQ. DNA of the CDR3: TGCGCCAGCAGCCGCGGGACTGGCTCCTACGAGCAGTACTTC. Translated, it gives CASSRGTGSYEQYF.

V gene TRBV5-4 combines with J gene TRBJ1-1; unclear D gene. V gave up 0 bases and J gave up 0 bases, with 6 bases separating them. Germline V gene lookup returns CDR1 SGHNT and CDR2 YYREEE (reference sequence). The CDR3 is 14 amino acids. CDR3 in amino acids: CASSLEILNTEAFF. For the CDR3, the DNA is TGTGCCAGCAGCTTGGAAATATTGAACACTGAAGCTTTCTTT.

The chain couples TRBV9 to TRBJ2-5, with TRBD2 matching 8 bases. Germline loops: CDR1 SGDLS, CDR2 YYNGEE. The CDR3 is 16 residues long. The trim removed 4 bases at V and 6 bases at J, leaving 14 bases unmatched. The CDR3 DNA reads as TGTGCCAGCAGCTCTCCGACCGGGGGGGGCCTTAAGACCCAGTACTTC. Its translation is CASSSPTGGGLKTQYF.

The V gene is TRBV23-1, the J gene TRBJ2-2; weak D call: TRBD2 (5 bases). TRBV23-1 is an ORF, and what it does is uncertain. The CDR3 consists of 15 residues. V was pared by 1 base and J by 8 bases, with 14 bases between. This CDR3 reads CASSQFYGVEGELFF. In DNA, the CDR3 is TGCGCCAGCAGTCAATTCTACGGGGTTGAAGGGGAGCTGTTTTTT.

The chain has TRBV29-1 and TRBJ1-2, with a weak D call TRBD1 (5 bases). CDR1 and CDR2 (germline): SQVTM, ANQGSEA. V lost 6 bases and J lost 1, with 15 bases in between. This CDR3 is 14 amino acids long. CDR3 DNA sequence: TGCAGCGTCCCCGTGGGCCAGGGTAACTATGGCTACACCTTC. It is translated as CSVPVGQGNYGYTF.

The chain couples TRBV18 to TRBJ2-1, with 8 bases that match TRBD2. Germline loops: CDR1 KGHSH, CDR2 LQKENI. J was trimmed by 3 bases and V by 0 bases; bases with no gene match: 7. The CDR3 runs to 17 residues. The CDR3 is CASSPPSGSGIYNEQFF. The DNA for the CDR3 is TGTGCCAGCTCACCACCGTCGGGTAGCGGGATCTACAATGAGCAGTTCTTC.

This clone has a single count. The chain has TRBV11-3 and TRBJ2-1; 10 bases are shared with TRBD2. Germline values: CDR1 SGHNT, CDR2 YENEEA. The CDR3 consists of 15 residues. The V gene end was trimmed by 5 bases and the J gene end by 4 bases; junction bases not matched to a gene: 5. The CDR3 nucleotides are TGTGCCAGCAGCGCAGCGGGGGGGCTTTACAATGAGCAGTTCTTC. Its protein product is CASSAAGGLYNEQFF.

J is TRBJ2-1 and V is TRBV14, with a tentative D call TRBD1 (7 bases). From germline, CDR1 is SGHDN and CDR2 FVKESK. This CDR3 has 14 residues. V was shortened by 5 bases and J by 3 bases, with 11 bases between the two germline ends. In DNA form, the CDR3 reads TGTGCCAGCAGCGGGGGGACAGACTACAATGAGCAGTTCTTC. Encoded protein: CASSGGTDYNEQFF.

This sequence joins TRBV20-1 and TRBJ1-1; the match to TRBD1 covers 8 bases. The CDR3 covers 14 residues. Unmatched junction bases numbered 8, after V lost 6 bases and J lost 2 bases. CDR1 and CDR2 from the germline V gene are DFQATT and SNEGSKA (reference sequence). CDR3 loop: CSASQDRENTEAFF. CDR3 nucleotides: TGCAGTGCCAGTCAGGACAGGGAAAACACTGAAGCTTTCTTT.

The V call is TRBV5-1, the J call TRBJ2-6; D remains ambiguous. V lost 5 bases and J lost 0, with 15 bases in between. The CDR3 contains 17 residues. Germline CDR1 reads SGHRS; CDR2 reads YFSETQ. Here the CDR3 reads CASSKARDNSGANVLTF. The CDR3 DNA reads TGCGCCAGCAGTAAGGCAAGAGACAACTCTGGGGCCAACGTCCTGACTTTC. The complete variable domain, with remaining parts taken from reference TRBV5-1 and TRBJ2-6, reads KAGVTQTPRYLIKTRGQQVTLSCSPISGHRSVSWYQQTPGQGLQFLFEYFSETQRNKGNFPGRFSGRQFSNSRSEMNVSTLELGDSALYLCASSKARDNSGANVLTFGAGSRLTVL.

The V call is TRBV7-8, the J call TRBJ1-1; D ambiguous. The V and J ends lost 1 base and 1 base respectively, with 7 bases between them. This CDR3 contains 14 residues. Germline CDR1 reads SGHVS; CDR2 reads FQNEAQ. Written as DNA, the CDR3 is TGTGCCAGCAGCTTAGTTGGCTGGAACACTGAAGCTTTCTTT. As protein: CASSLVGWNTEAFF. Filled out from reference TRBV7-8 and TRBJ1-1, the complete variable domain reads GAGVSQSPRYKVAKRGQDVALRCDPISGHVSLFWYQQALGQGPEFLTYFQNEAQLDKSGLPSDRFFAERPEGSVSTLKIQRTQQEDSAVYLCASSLVGWNTEAFFGQGTRLTVV.

The chain carries TRBV21-1 and TRBJ2-7; the table's D call TRBD1 went unverified against the DNA. TRBV21-1 is noted as a pseudogene. This CDR3 contains 15 residues. CDR3 coding DNA: TGTGCCAGCAGCAAAGCAAACGGACAATTCTACGAGCAGTACTTC. Translated, it gives CASSKANGQFYEQYF.

The rearrangement links TRBV2 to TRBJ2-1; 10 bases agree with TRBD2. V lost 8 bases, J lost 10 bases, and 5 bases stayed unmatched. Germline V gene data show CDR1 as SNHLY and CDR2 as FYNNEI. This CDR3 is 12 amino acids long. CDR3 sequence: CASERGGREQFF. DNA for the CDR3: TGTGCCAGCGAGCGGGGGGGCCGGGAGCAGTTCTTC.

The chain uses TRBV14 and TRBJ2-3; 16 bases map to TRBD2. Germline-derived CDR1 and CDR2 are SGHDN and FVKESK. The CDR3 consists of 15 residues. CDR3 loop: CEGLAGGPSTDTQYF. For the CDR3, the DNA is TGTGAGGGACTAGCGGGAGGGCCGAGCACAGATACGCAGTATTTT.

The genes are TRBV30 and TRBJ1-2; 7 positions agree with TRBD1. With V trimmed by 8 bases and J by 0 bases, 9 bases remained unmatched. This CDR3 region has 14 residues. From germline, CDR1 is GTSNPN and CDR2 SVGIG (reference sequence). CDR3 in amino acids: CAGNGQATNYGYTF. CDR3 nucleotide sequence: TGTGCCGGTAACGGACAGGCTACTAACTATGGCTACACCTTC.

This rearrangement joins TRBV10-1 to TRBJ2-5; D remains unclear. V was cut by 5 bases and J by 1 base, with 14 bases left in between. CDR3 size: 15 residues. From germline, CDR1 is WNHNN and CDR2 SYGVQD (reference sequence). The CDR3 sequence is CASSFSEASQETQYF. The CDR3 coding sequence is TGCGCCAGCAGTTTCAGCGAGGCGAGCCAAGAGACCCAGTACTTC.

This clone was detected only once. The J gene is TRBJ2-5, the V gene TRBV14, with 8 nucleotides matching TRBD2. CDR1 and CDR2 from the germline V gene are SGHDN and FVKESK. The CDR3 runs 15 residues. Trimming cost V 4 bases and J 5 bases; bases outside gene matches: 9. As DNA, the CDR3 is TGTGCCAGCAGCCCGAGAGCGGGGGTAGTGGAGACCCAGTACTTC. It codes for CASSPRAGVVETQYF.

This chain uses TRBV5-1 with TRBJ1-4, with 9 bases fitting TRBD1. Looked up from germline, CDR1 is SGHRS and CDR2 is YFSETQ. The CDR3 sequence is 15 residues long. Trimming took 4 bases from V and 7 from J; bases not matched to a gene: 8. In DNA form, the CDR3 reads TGCGCCAGCAGCCCGGCGGGGACAGGGTTTGAAAAACTGTTTTTT. This sequence encodes CASSPAGTGFEKLFF.

This clone has only a few counts. V is TRBV13 and J is TRBJ1-3; D may be TRBD1 (5 bases). V lost 5 bases, J lost 4 bases, and 15 bases lay in between. The germline V gene has CDR1 PRHDT and CDR2 FYEKMQ (reference sequence). The CDR3 extends over 15 amino acids. The CDR3, as DNA: TGTGCCAGCAGCCTTCCGTCAGGGTGGGGAAACACCATATATTTT. Residues: CASSLPSGWGNTIYF.

The chain has TRBV7-3 and TRBJ2-3, with D tentatively TRBD1 (6 bases). This CDR3 has 13 amino acids. Germline loops: CDR1 SGHTA, CDR2 FQGTGA. Deletions cut 5 bases from V and 7 bases from J, with 13 bases between. CDR3 sequence: CASSPQGSYTQYF. CDR3 sequence (DNA): TGTGCCAGCAGCCCCCAGGGGTCCTATACGCAGTATTTT.

CDR3 sequence (DNA): TGCAGCGCGGATCAGGGGAATGGCTACACCTTC. Its translation: CSADQGNGYTF. The chain has TRBV29-1 and TRBJ1-2, with D perhaps matching TRBD1 (6 bases). Trimming left V 7 bases short and J 6 bases short, with 12 bases between. This CDR3 contains 11 residues. The germline V gene has CDR1 SQVTM and CDR2 ANQGSEA.

This chain links TRBV30 with TRBJ2-1; the D is unclear. The germline V and J ends were trimmed by 2 bases and 7 bases, with 12 bases remaining between them. The CDR3 has 13 residues. Germline V gives CDR1 GTSNPN, CDR2 SVGIG (reference sequence). CDR3 nucleotides: TGTGCCTGGAGTAGATCATCACTTAATGAGCAGTTCTTC. Protein sequence: CAWSRSSLNEQFF. Filled out from reference TRBV30 and TRBJ2-1, the complete variable domain reads SQTIHQWPATLVQPVGSPLSLECTVEGTSNPNLYWYRQAAGRGLQLLFYSVGIGQISSEVPQNLSASRPQDRQFILSSKKLLLSDSGFYLCAWSRSSLNEQFFGPGTRLTVL.

This clone has only one observation. This chain uses TRBV6-2 or TRBV6-3 with TRBJ1-5; 7 bases match TRBD1. CDR3 length: 17 amino acids. Per germline, CDR1 MNHEY and CDR2 SVGEGT. The ends lost 0 bases at V and 7 bases at J; junction bases unmatched: 12. The CDR3 DNA sequence: TGTGCCAGCAGTTACTCTGAGAGGCAGGGGGGTTACCAGCCCCAGCATTTT. This sequence encodes CASSYSERQGGYQPQHF.

In its sample, this clone was seen a few times. The chain is built from TRBV3-1 (or the pseudogene TRBV3-2) and TRBJ2-3; weak D call: TRBD2 (6 bases). With 4 bases removed from V and 4 bases from J, the gap between germline ends came to 12 bases. Germline assignment: CDR1 LGHDT and CDR2 YNNKEL (reference sequence). This CDR3 contains 14 residues. The CDR3 loop is CASSPMEGSDTQYF. DNA of the CDR3: TGTGCCAGCAGCCCGATGGAGGGCTCAGATACGCAGTATTTT.

V and J are TRBV7-6 and TRBJ1-2, with 9 positions matching TRBD1. There are 15 residues in the CDR3. V lost 5 bases to trimming and J lost 8 bases; unmatched junction nucleotides: 12. Germline loops: CDR1 SGHVS, CDR2 FNYEAQ. CDR3 loop: CASSQQGASSEGYTF. In DNA form, the CDR3 reads TGTGCCAGCAGCCAACAGGGGGCCTCCTCGGAGGGCTACACCTTC.

CDR3 DNA: TGTGCCAGTAGTGCCCGACTCAGCGGAGTTTACAATGAGCAGTTCTTC. It yields the protein CASSARLSGVYNEQFF. The chain has TRBV19 and TRBJ2-1, with a weak D call TRBD2 (5 bases). CDR1 LNHDA and CDR2 SQIVND come from the germline V gene (reference sequence). The CDR3 is 16 residues long. Trimming removed 5 bases at V and 4 bases at J, with 18 bases between.

V usage is TRBV6-2 or TRBV6-3 and J usage is TRBJ1-5; D remains ambiguous. The CDR3 covers 16 residues. V lost 2 bases and J 1 base, leaving 12 bases between the germline ends. In germline, CDR1 is MNHEY, CDR2 SVGEGT. The CDR3 DNA reads TGTGCCAGCAGTTACGCCAAACGAGTGAGCAATCAGCCCCAGCATTTT. Its protein product is CASSYAKRVSNQPQHF.